The clone carrying this T cell receptor beta chain is identified as medium-sized from frequency. Its antigen is still unknown. This sample was included in a study of CXCR3-negative and CXCR3-positive naive CD8 T cells. Study details: Around 140 million TRB reads were obtained overall (about 1.5 +/- 0.3 million per library).

Germline V gene data show CDR1 as SQVTM and CDR2 as ANQGSEA. CDR3 length: 15 amino acids. Each TRB cDNA library was prepared by 5' RACE (with UMI labels). TCRdb reprocessed the 5' RACE reads and keeps a single row for each CDR3 protein, giving no DNA. In total, the table holds some 4,000 distinct CDR3 sequences. Notes on the study in general: Between one naive subset and the other, surface CD5 was comparable, and TCR strength was inferred from TRB CDR3 properties. When CXCR3-positive naive cells were set against CXCR3-negative naive cells, the former had more hydrophobic TRB CDR3s.

Specimen: naive CXCR3- CD8+ T cells from blood. The subset: CD45RO-CCR7+CD27+CD95- naive CD8+ T cells lacking CXCR3 (TNR3-). This TCR was sampled from a human donor in good health. Some clones in this sample may be carry-over from other donors' samples. J is TRBJ1-2 and V is TRBV29-1. CDR3 region: CSVEVEWEGVYGYTF. Supplemented by reference TRBV29-1 and TRBJ1-2, the full variable domain reads SAVISQKPSRDICQRGTSLTIQCQVDSQVTMMFWYRQQPGQSLTLIATANQGSEATYESGFVIDKFPISRPNLTFSTLTVSNMSPEDSSIYLCSVEVEWEGVYGYTFGSGTRLTVV.